The sequence of this T cell receptor beta chain was determined in a study of technical replicates of blood from several donors. Clones were read by immunoSEQ multiplex PCR, and TCRdb kept only the in-frame ones, dropping some. The sample carries more than 60,000 clones, roughly 94% recorded once. CDR1 and CDR2 (germline): MDHEN, SYDVKM. Trimming left V 8 bases short and J 4 bases short, with 12 bases between. CDR3 size: 14 residues. Input material: T cells isolated from PBMCs. The TCR sequence derives from a human donor in good health. The chain uses TRBV28 and TRBJ2-6, with a possible D match to TRBD1 (6 bases). The CDR3 sequence: CASSPQGGANVLTF. CDR3 bases: TGTGCCAGCTCTCCCCAGGGGGGGGCCAACGTCCTGACTTTC.